This TCR beta chain was found in a study of metastatic and nonmetastatic thyroid tumors. Across the whole study: For malignant and benign thyroid patients, tumor or nodule tissue and blood were the sources whose repertoires were compared. General observations from the study: Reported TCR beta diversity, measured in blood and tumor, was significantly higher for malignant thyroid tumors than for benign nodules.

None of the patients had undergone any treatment ahead of thyroid surgery. Trimming removed 5 bases from V and 5 bases from J; junction bases left unmatched: 13. Looked up from germline, CDR1 is SGHAT and CDR2 is FQDESV (reference sequence). This CDR3 comprises 17 residues. As processed by the authors: Differences in CDR3 between clinicopathological groups were drawn on to build a classifier intended to discriminate distant-metastatic papillary thyroid cancer patients. Via MiXCR, TCRdb re-called the PCR reads. TCRdb's processing, not the authors' own work, is the source of the V and J calls. Of about 93,000 clones listed, less than 10% were seen once; the top ten hold under 9%. By share of the sample, this clone is medium-sized (0.01 to 0.1%). Its antigen is unknown.

Material: blood. The source of this sequence is a female donor with papillary thyroid cancer or a benign thyroid nodule (not recorded which). Some clones in this sample may be carry-over from other donors' samples. V and J are TRBV11-1 and TRBJ2-5; TRBD2 agrees at 11 bases. CDR3 protein: CASSIGLAGGPAETQYF. In nucleotides, the CDR3 is TGTGCCAGCAGCATAGGGTTAGCGGGGGGGCCGGCGGAGACCCAGTACTTC.